This T cell receptor beta chain is from a study of vaccination and CD4 T cells after COVID-19. Regarding this clonotype: Its antigen is undetermined.

Oncomine TCR Beta short-read sequencing was applied to DNA from cultured CD4+ T cells. TCRdb re-analysed the PCR reads in MiXCR, keeping a single row per CDR3 protein. The repertoire includes under 25,000 distinct CDR3 sequences, 44% of them detected once, and roughly 27% sits in the top ten. The V gene's germline CDR1 is KGHDR and CDR2 SFDVKD. This CDR3 contains 18 residues. Trimming stripped 3 bases from V and 1 base from J, with 17 bases between. The treatment: approximately 9-day PBMC culture with coronavirus spike peptide pools or control peptides (ViraFEST assay). The rearrangement uses TRBV24-1 and TRBJ2-2; tentative D call: TRBD1 (6 bases). This material consisted of CD4+ T cells from blood, cultured in vitro, taken before SARS-CoV-2 vaccination. The sequence was obtained from a human donor who had recovered from COVID-19. The DNA of the CDR3 is TGTGCCACCAGTGATCCACAGAGCCCGGGACAGAACACCGGGGAGCTGTTTTTT. This translates into CATSDPQSPGQNTGELFF.